Listed below are T cell receptor beta chains from one sample, sequenced in a study of TIL therapy for anti-PD-1-resistant metastatic lung cancer. Clones were sequenced by immunoSEQ multiplex PCR, and TCRdb holds only the in-frame ones, with some missing. The table lists 10,000 to 15,000 clones, roughly 50% of them singletons. Here the sequenced sample was tumor tissue, taken at baseline. These receptor sequences come from a person aged 25 to 80 with non-small cell lung cancer. The CDR3 runs from the conserved cysteine through the conserved F or W. The order of the fields is CDR3 protein, CDR3 DNA, D gene, J gene, clone size, V gene. A D gene is named only where the DNA matches it firmly. Size is omitted from some rows. Given values are once, few, many or a class for expanded clones.

CDR3 protein: CASSRMLNQPQHF
CDR3 DNA: TGTGCCAGTAGTAGAATGCTAAATCAGCCCCAGCATTTT
D gene: -
J gene: TRBJ1-5
clone size: -
V gene: TRBV19

CDR3 protein: CASSLVKQVSGNTIYF
CDR3 DNA: TGCGCCAGCAGCTTGGTTAAACAGGTCTCTGGAAACACCATATATTTT
D gene: -
J gene: TRBJ1-3
clone size: few
V gene: TRBV5-1

CDR3 protein: CASSVEPDGDSPLHF
CDR3 DNA: TGTGCCAGCAGCGTAGAGCCGGATGGTGATTCACCCCTCCACTTT
D gene: -
J gene: TRBJ1-6
clone size: -
V gene: TRBV9

CDR3 protein: CASSLDRSGPQHF
CDR3 DNA: TGTGCCAGTAGTCTGGACCGGAGCGGGCCCCAGCATTTT
D gene: -
J gene: TRBJ1-5
clone size: -
V gene: TRBV19

CDR3 protein: CASSFQGRAFF
CDR3 DNA: TGTGCCAGCAGTTTTCAGGGGAGGGCTTTCTTT
D gene: -
J gene: TRBJ1-1
clone size: once
V gene: TRBV3-1/TRBV3-2

CDR3 protein: CASSSRLNEQFF
CDR3 DNA: TGTGCCAGCAGCTCCCGTCTCAATGAGCAGTTCTTC
D gene: -
J gene: TRBJ2-1
clone size: few
V gene: TRBV7-2

CDR3 protein: CAISDPGTDKYNEQFF
CDR3 DNA: TGTGCCATCAGTGACCCGGGGACAGACAAGTACAATGAGCAGTTCTTC
D gene: TRBD1
J gene: TRBJ2-1
clone size: medium-sized
V gene: TRBV10-3

CDR3 protein: CASSFGYSYEQYF
CDR3 DNA: TGTGCCAGCAGTTTTGGGTACTCCTACGAGCAGTACTTC
D gene: -
J gene: TRBJ2-7
clone size: -
V gene: TRBV5-5

CDR3 protein: CASSADTGGAAKNIQYF
CDR3 DNA: TGTGCCAGCAGCGCGGATACAGGGGGCGCAGCCAAAAACATTCAGTACTTC
D gene: TRBD1
J gene: TRBJ2-4
clone size: once
V gene: TRBV9

CDR3 protein: CATAAVEAFF
CDR3 DNA: TGTGCGACCGCCGCAGTCGAAGCTTTCTTT
D gene: -
J gene: TRBJ1-1
clone size: few
V gene: TRBV6-5

CDR3 protein: CASSYSRYNEQFF
CDR3 DNA: TGTGCCAGCAGTTACTCCAGGTACAATGAGCAGTTCTTC
D gene: -
J gene: TRBJ2-1
clone size: -
V gene: TRBV6-5